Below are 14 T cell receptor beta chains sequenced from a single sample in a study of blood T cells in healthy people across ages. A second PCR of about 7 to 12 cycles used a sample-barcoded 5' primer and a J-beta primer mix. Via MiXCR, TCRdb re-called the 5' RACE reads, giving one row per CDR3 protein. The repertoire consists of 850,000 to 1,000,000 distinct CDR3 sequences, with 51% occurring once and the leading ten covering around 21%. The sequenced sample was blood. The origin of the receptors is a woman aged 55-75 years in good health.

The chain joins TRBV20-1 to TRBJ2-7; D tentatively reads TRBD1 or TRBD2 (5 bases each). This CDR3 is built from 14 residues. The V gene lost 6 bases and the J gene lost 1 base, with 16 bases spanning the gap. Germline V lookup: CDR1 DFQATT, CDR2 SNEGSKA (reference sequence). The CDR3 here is CSAGPSTGSYEQYF. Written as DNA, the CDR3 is TGCAGTGCGGGACCTTCCACGGGTTCCTACGAGCAGTACTTC.

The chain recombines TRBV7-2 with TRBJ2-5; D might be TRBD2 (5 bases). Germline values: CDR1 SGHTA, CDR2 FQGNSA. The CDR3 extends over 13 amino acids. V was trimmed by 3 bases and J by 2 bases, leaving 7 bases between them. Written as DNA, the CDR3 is TGTGCCAGCAGCTTTTTAGCGCAAGAGACCCAGTACTTC. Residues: CASSFLAQETQYF.

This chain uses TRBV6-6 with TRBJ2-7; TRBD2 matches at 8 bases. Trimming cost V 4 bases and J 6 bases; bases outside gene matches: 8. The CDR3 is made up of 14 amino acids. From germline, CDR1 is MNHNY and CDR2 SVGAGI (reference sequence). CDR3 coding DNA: TGTGCCAGCAGTTCGCCGGGACTAGGGCTCGAGCAGTACTTC. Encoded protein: CASSSPGLGLEQYF.

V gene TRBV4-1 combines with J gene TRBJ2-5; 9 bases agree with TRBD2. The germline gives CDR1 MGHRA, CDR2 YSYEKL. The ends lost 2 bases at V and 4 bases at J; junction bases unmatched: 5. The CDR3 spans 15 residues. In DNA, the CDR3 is TGCGCCAGCAGCCAATTGTGGCGGGGGGGAGAGACCCAGTACTTC. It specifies CASSQLWRGGETQYF.

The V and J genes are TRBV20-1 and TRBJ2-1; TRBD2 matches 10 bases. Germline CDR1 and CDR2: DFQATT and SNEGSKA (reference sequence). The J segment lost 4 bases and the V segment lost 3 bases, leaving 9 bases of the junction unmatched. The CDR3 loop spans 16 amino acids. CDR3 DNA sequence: TGCAGTGCTAGGGGTCGAGCGGGAGGGGGATACAATGAGCAGTTCTTC. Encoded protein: CSARGRAGGGYNEQFF.

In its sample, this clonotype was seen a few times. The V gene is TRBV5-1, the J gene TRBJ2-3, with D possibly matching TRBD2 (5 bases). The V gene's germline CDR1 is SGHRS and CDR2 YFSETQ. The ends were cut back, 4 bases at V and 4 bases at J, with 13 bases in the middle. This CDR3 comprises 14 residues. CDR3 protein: CASSPRDLADTQYF. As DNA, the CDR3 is TGCGCCAGCAGCCCCCGGGATTTGGCAGATACGCAGTATTTT.

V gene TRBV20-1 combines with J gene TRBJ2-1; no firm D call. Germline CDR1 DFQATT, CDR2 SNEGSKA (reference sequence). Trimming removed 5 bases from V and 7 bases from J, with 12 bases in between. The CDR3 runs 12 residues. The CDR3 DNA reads TGCAGTGCTGACCCGACTCGGAATGAGCAGTTCTTC. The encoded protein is CSADPTRNEQFF.

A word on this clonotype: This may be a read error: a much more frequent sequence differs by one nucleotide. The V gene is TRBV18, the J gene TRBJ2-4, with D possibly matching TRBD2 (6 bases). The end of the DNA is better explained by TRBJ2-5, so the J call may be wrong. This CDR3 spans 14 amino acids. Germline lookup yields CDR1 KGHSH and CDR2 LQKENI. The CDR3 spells CASSPPWRGETQYF. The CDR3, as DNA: TGTGCCAGCTCACCACCGTGGAGGGGAGAGACCCAGTACTTC.

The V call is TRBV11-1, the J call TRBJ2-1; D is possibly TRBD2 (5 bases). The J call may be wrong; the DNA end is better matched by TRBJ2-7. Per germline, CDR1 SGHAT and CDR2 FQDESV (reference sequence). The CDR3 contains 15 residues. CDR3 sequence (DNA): TGTGCCAGCAGCTTAGGGCGGGCCCCCTACAATGAGCAGTACTTC. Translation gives CASSLGRAPYNEQYF.

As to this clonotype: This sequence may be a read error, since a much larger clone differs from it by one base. CDR3 sequence reads: CAISDPGSSYNELFF. The CDR3 DNA reads as TGTGCCATCAGTGACCCAGGGAGCTCCTACAATGAGCTGTTCTTC. This rearrangement joins TRBV10-3 to TRBJ2-1; the D call may be TRBD1 or TRBD2 (5 bases each). The germline gives CDR1 ENHRY, CDR2 SYGVKD. CDR3 size: 15 residues.

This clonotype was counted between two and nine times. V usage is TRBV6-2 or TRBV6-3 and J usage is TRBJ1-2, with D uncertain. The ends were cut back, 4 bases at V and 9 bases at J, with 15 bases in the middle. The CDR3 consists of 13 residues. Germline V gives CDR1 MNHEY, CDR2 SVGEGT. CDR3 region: CASSWTAQSSYTF. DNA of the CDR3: TGTGCCAGCAGTTGGACGGCGCAGTCGAGCTACACCTTC.

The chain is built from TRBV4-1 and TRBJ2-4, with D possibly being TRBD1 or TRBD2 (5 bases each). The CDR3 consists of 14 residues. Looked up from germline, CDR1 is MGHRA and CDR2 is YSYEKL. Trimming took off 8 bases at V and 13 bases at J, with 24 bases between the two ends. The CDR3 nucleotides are TGCGCCAGCGGCTACCCCCATGGGGGTGTCGGACAGTACTTC. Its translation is CASGYPHGGVGQYF.

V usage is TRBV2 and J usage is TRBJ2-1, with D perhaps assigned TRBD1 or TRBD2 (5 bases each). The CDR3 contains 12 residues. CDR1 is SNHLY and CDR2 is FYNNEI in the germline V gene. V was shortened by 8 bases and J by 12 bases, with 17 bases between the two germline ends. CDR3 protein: CASGRGPGWQFF. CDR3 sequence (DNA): TGTGCCAGCGGCCGGGGACCAGGGTGGCAGTTCTTC.

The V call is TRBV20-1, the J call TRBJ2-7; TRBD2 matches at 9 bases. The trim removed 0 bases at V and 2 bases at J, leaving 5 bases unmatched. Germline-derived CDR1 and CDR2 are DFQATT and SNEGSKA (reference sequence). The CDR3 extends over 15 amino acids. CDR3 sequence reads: CSARDGAGGAYEQYF. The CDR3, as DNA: TGCAGTGCTAGAGATGGTGCGGGAGGGGCCTACGAGCAGTACTTC.